This section outlines one T cell receptor beta chain sequence together with its context. Its antigen is not known. Repertoires were generated with immunoSEQ multiplex PCR, while TCRdb's copy carries only in-frame clones and drops some. This sample has about 74,000 clones, with under 90% found just once. The data belong to a study of T cell clones after liver transplantation. Study-wide context: Post-transplant blood was tracked for graft-donor-reactive T cell clones identified in a pre-transplant mixed lymphocyte reaction. Findings and limits, study-wide: A significant post-transplant drop in circulating graft-donor-reactive CD4 TCRbeta sequences occurred in most of the 8 subjects.

J gave up 1 base and V 0 bases, and 11 bases lay outside the gene matches. This CDR3 has 19 amino acids. Germline-derived CDR1 and CDR2 are LNHNV and YYDKDF (reference sequence). This sequence joins TRBV15 and TRBJ2-3; TRBD2 agrees at 9 bases. The sequence derives from a human donor who received a liver transplant. The sample was CD4+ T cells from blood, taken before liver transplant. The CDR3, as DNA: TGTGCCACCAGCAGAGAAGGTGGGGGCGGGAGGGCCGGCACAGATACGCAGTATTTT. Translation: CATSREGGGGRAGTDTQYF.